The 18 T cell receptor beta chains presented below share a single source sample, sequenced in a study of blood T cell repertoires in COVID-19. Sequenced by immunoSEQ multiplex PCR; TCRdb stores in-frame clones only, minus some. Of 150,000 or so clones listed, approximately 87% are singletons. Material: peripheral blood. These receptor sequences come from a man older than 75 with acute or convalescent COVID-19.

This rearrangement joins TRBV19 to TRBJ2-1; 10 nucleotides agree with TRBD2. From germline, CDR1 is LNHDA and CDR2 SQIVND (reference sequence). This CDR3 spans 15 amino acids. The junction had 5 bases not matched to a gene; V was cut back by 4 bases and J by 5 bases. Here the CDR3 reads CASSNPTSGNNEQFF. The CDR3 region has the DNA TGTGCCAGTAGTAATCCCACTAGCGGGAACAATGAGCAGTTCTTC.

The J gene is TRBJ1-1, the V gene TRBV4-1; maybe TRBD1 (6 bases). Germline V gene lookup returns CDR1 MGHRA and CDR2 YSYEKL. This CDR3 spans 16 amino acids. V was pared by 1 base and J by 5 bases, with 17 bases between. The CDR3 region has the DNA TGCGCCAGCAGCCAAGGCTGGGGGGGCGCGGGGACTGAAGCTTTCTTT. Translation gives CASSQGWGGAGTEAFF.

This chain uses TRBV5-1 with TRBJ2-3; 9 bases are shared with TRBD1. J was trimmed by 2 bases and V by 3 bases; bases with no gene match: 4. CDR3 length: 15 amino acids. Germline assignment: CDR1 SGHRS and CDR2 YFSETQ. The CDR3 coding sequence is TGCGCCAGCAGCTCACAGGGGGCCGTCACAGATACGCAGTATTTT. It codes for CASSSQGAVTDTQYF.

The V and J genes are TRBV21-1 and TRBJ2-1; the tabulated D call, TRBD2, remains unverified against the DNA. TRBV21-1 represents a pseudogene. The CDR3 has 21 residues. DNA for the CDR3: TGTGCCAGCAGCAAAGGCTGTAGGTGGCTAGCGGGGGGTCGCTCCTACAATGAGCAGTTCTTC. This gives the protein CASSKGCRWLAGGRSYNEQFF.

V gene TRBV27 combines with J gene TRBJ1-1; the D is unclear. Germline assignment: CDR1 MNHEY and CDR2 SMNVEV (reference sequence). Trimming removed 5 bases from V and 0 bases from J, with 16 bases in between. The CDR3 covers 16 residues. Here the CDR3 reads CASSAPGAPMNTEAFF. DNA of the CDR3: TGTGCCAGCAGTGCTCCGGGAGCTCCTATGAACACTGAAGCTTTCTTT.

The chain links TRBV3-1 (or the pseudogene TRBV3-2) to TRBJ2-6; D perhaps matches TRBD1 (7 bases). Germline lookup yields CDR1 LGHDT and CDR2 YNNKEL (reference sequence). This CDR3 contains 17 residues. The V gene lost 3 bases and the J gene lost 3 bases, with 15 bases spanning the gap. Here the CDR3 reads CASSHGQGGGGANVLTF. DNA for the CDR3: TGTGCCAGCAGCCATGGGCAGGGGGGCGGTGGGGCCAACGTCCTGACTTTC.

This clone occurred a few times. The chain employs TRBV7-2 and TRBJ2-3; the match to TRBD2 covers 9 bases. The CDR3 is made up of 19 amino acids. J gave up 4 bases and V 1 base, and 15 bases lay outside the gene matches. The germline gives CDR1 SGHTA, CDR2 FQGNSA. DNA for the CDR3: TGTGCCAGCAGCTTAGTACCGCGGGGGGGCCTCTACATCGCAGATACGCAGTATTTT. This encodes CASSLVPRGGLYIADTQYF.

This rearrangement joins TRBV19 to TRBJ1-5; 7 nucleotides match TRBD1. CDR1 is LNHDA and CDR2 is SQIVND in the germline V gene (reference sequence). V was pared by 4 bases and J by 3 bases, with 12 bases of the junction left unmatched. The CDR3 loop spans 17 amino acids. The CDR3 nucleotides are TGTGCCAGTAGTACCCCCGGGACAGACCCTTACAATCAGCCCCAGCATTTT. This sequence encodes CASSTPGTDPYNQPQHF.

The CDR3 sequence: CATSSGTGYIDDYGYTF. In DNA, the CDR3 is TGTGCCACCAGCAGCGGGACAGGGTATATTGATGACTATGGCTACACCTTC. The chain recombines TRBV15 with TRBJ1-2, with 9 bases that match TRBD1. This CDR3 contains 17 residues. V was clipped by 3 bases and J by 3 bases; unmatched bases: 11. CDR1 and CDR2 from the germline V gene are LNHNV and YYDKDF (reference sequence).

The chain carries TRBV2 and TRBJ1-5; no clear D gene. Germline V CDR1 and CDR2: SNHLY, FYNNEI. V lost 1 base and J lost 0, with 4 bases in between. This CDR3 has 14 amino acids. CDR3: CASSEGYSNQPQHF. The CDR3 DNA sequence: TGTGCCAGCAGTGAAGGTTATAGCAATCAGCCCCAGCATTTT.

This clone came up once. V usage is TRBV29-1 and J usage is TRBJ2-2, with TRBD1 matching over 11 bases. The V and J ends lost 4 bases and 6 bases, in that order; junction bases with no gene match: 4. The CDR3 contains 14 residues. The germline V gene encodes CDR1 SQVTM and CDR2 ANQGSEA. CDR3 loop: CSVGPGQGAGELFF. The CDR3 nucleotides are TGCAGCGTTGGACCGGGACAGGGGGCCGGGGAGCTGTTTTTT.

J is TRBJ1-2 and V is TRBV4-2, with D perhaps TRBD1 (5 bases). Deletions cut 4 bases from V and 2 bases from J, with 17 bases between. Germline loops: CDR1 LGHNA, CDR2 YNFKEQ. The CDR3 has 16 residues. The DNA for the CDR3 is TGTGCCAGCAGCCGATTTTCCGACAGCGAGAACTATGGCTACACCTTC. Its protein product is CASSRFSDSENYGYTF.

V is TRBV6-1 and J is TRBJ2-7, with 8 bases fitting TRBD1. CDR1 MNHNS and CDR2 SASEGT come from the germline V gene. Unmatched junction bases numbered 4, after V lost 0 bases and J lost 0 bases. This CDR3 contains 16 residues. The CDR3 nucleotides are TGTGCCAGCAGTGAAGCGCCGGGACAGGCCTCCTACGAGCAGTACTTC. Its translation: CASSEAPGQASYEQYF.

The chain has TRBV9 and TRBJ1-2, with D possibly being TRBD1 (6 bases). V was shortened by 3 bases and J by 2 bases, with 11 bases between the two germline ends. Germline V CDR1 and CDR2: SGDLS, YYNGEE. The CDR3 contains 14 residues. CDR3 DNA: TGTGCCAGCAGCGCCGGGGGGGCGAACTATGGCTACACCTTC. Protein product: CASSAGGANYGYTF.

This chain uses TRBV24-1 with TRBJ2-3, with a tentative D call TRBD2 (6 bases). This CDR3 has 15 residues. Per the germline V gene, CDR1 is KGHDR and CDR2 is SFDVKD. V was shortened by 4 bases and J by 2 bases, with 12 bases between the two germline ends. The CDR3 DNA is TGTGCCACCAGTGACCGCGCGGGGTACACAGATACGCAGTATTTT. It is translated as CATSDRAGYTDTQYF.

The table lists this clone with a few counts. An end of the junction does not agree with germline; a read error may underlie this. V and J are TRBV9 and TRBJ2-2; possible D gene TRBD2, 7 bases. This CDR3 contains 15 residues. Germline CDR1 SGDLS, CDR2 YYNGEE. This chain's CDR3 is CARSVVGGGSGELFF. The CDR3 DNA reads TGTGCCCGCAGCGTAGTTGGGGGGGGCAGCGGGGAGCTGTTTTTT.

The chain employs TRBV6-5 and TRBJ2-7, with D perhaps matching TRBD1 (6 bases). The V end was cut by 6 bases, the J end by 4 bases, with 16 bases between. The CDR3 covers 14 residues. The germline V gene encodes CDR1 MNHEY and CDR2 SVGAGI. As DNA, the CDR3 is TGTGCCAGCAGGACAGGTTTTATCCTGTACGAGCAGTACTTC. Protein: CASRTGFILYEQYF.

The J gene is TRBJ1-5, the V gene TRBV6-1; D ambiguous. CDR3 length: 14 residues. V shed 2 bases and J shed 6 bases, with 11 bases lying between them. Germline V gives CDR1 MNHNS, CDR2 SASEGT. The chain's CDR3 is CASSENPSGQPQHF. The CDR3 DNA reads TGTGCCAGCAGTGAAAACCCCTCAGGTCAGCCCCAGCATTTT.